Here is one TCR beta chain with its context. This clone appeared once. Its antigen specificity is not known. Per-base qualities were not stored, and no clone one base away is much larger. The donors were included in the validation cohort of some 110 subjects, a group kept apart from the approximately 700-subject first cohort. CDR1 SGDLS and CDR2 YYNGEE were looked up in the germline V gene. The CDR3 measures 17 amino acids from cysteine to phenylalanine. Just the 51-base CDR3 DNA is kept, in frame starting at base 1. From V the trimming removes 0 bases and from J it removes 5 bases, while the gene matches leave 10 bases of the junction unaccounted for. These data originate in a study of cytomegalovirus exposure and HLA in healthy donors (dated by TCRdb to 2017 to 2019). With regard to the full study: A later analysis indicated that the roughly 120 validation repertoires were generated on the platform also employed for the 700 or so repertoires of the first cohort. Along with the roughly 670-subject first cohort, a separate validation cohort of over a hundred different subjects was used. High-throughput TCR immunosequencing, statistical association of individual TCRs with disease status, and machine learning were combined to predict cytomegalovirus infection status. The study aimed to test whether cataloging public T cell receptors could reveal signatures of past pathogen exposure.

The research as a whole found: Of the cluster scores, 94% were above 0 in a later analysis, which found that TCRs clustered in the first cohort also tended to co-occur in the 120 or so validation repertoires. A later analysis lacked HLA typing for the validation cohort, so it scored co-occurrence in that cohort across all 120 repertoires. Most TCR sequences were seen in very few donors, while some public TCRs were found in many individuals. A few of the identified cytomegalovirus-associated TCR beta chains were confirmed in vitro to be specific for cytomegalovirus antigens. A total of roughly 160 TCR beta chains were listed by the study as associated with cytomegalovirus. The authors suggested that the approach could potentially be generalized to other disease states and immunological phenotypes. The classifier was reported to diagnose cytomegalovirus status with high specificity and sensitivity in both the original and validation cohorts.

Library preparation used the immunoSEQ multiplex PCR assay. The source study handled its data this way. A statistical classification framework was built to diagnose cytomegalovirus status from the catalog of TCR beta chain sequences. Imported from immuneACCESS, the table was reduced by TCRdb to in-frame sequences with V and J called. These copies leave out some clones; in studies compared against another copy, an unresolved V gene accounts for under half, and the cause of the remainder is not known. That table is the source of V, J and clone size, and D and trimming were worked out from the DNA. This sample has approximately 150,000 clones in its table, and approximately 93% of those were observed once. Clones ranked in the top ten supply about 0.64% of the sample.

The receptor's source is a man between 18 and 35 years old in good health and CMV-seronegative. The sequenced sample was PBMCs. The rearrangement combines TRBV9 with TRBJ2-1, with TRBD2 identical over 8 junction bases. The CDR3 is CASSVEGLRGENNEQFF. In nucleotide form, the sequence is TGTGCCAGCAGCGTAGAGGGTCTGCGGGGGGAGAACAATGAGCAGTTCTTC. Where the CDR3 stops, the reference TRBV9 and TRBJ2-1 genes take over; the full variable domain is DSGVTQTPKHLITATGQRVTLRCSPRSGDLSVYWYQQSLDQGLQFLIQYYNGEERAKGNILERFSAQQFPDLHSELNLSSLELGDSALYFCASSVEGLRGENNEQFFGPGTRLTVL.